This T cell receptor (beta chain) comes out of a study of vaccination effects on CD4 cells after COVID-19. Study information: Of the BNT162b2 and mRNA-1273 vaccines, participants received two doses of one or the other.

CDR1 and CDR2 from the germline V gene are MRHNA and SNTAGT. V gave up 6 bases and J gave up 0 bases, with 19 bases separating them. CDR3 length: 17 amino acids. In the ViraFEST assay, antigen-specific CD4+ clonotypes were identified by expansion after peptide-pool stimulation. Following 10 days of culture, CD4+ T cells were isolated. Nucleocapsid antibodies stayed negative before and after vaccination, showing no earlier SARS-CoV-2 infection. Replacing half the medium with IL-2 medium was done on days 3 and 7. Only in-frame clones appear in the TCRdb table, and some are missing; sequencing was by immunoSEQ multiplex PCR. The sample includes about 41,000 clones, more than 60% of them seen just once. Overall study findings and caveats: There was marked clonal contraction among infection- and vaccine-induced clones late after vaccination. Only a single clone (1 of 255 vaccine-induced clones in healthy vaccinees) cross-reacted with common cold coronaviruses.

Turning to this clone: Its specificity is not known.

The sample was CD4+ T cells from PBMCs cultured with HCoV-OC43 spike peptides, taken before COVID-19 vaccination. Subset specified: HCoV-OC43 spike overlapping peptide pool stimulation. The TCR comes from a human donor who received a COVID-19 vaccine. This chain uses TRBV6-4 with TRBJ2-3, with D perhaps matching TRBD1 (5 bases). The CDR3 here is CASSLDKGPLSTDTQYF. In DNA form, the CDR3 reads TGTGCCAGCAGCCTCGACAAGGGGCCGCTAAGCACAGATACGCAGTATTTT.